Included here is one TCR beta chain sequence, with context. Assay: immunoSEQ multiplex PCR; the TCRdb copy retains only in-frame clones and omits some. The table records about 350,000 clones, about nine tenths of them present only once. This specimen comes from a study of blood T cell repertoires in COVID-19. In terms of age and location, participants ranged from roughly 18 to 95 years and lived in about two dozen US areas. Germline CDR1 and CDR2: LNHNV and YYDKDF (reference sequence). V gave up 1 base and J gave up 2 bases; unmatched junction bases: 2. The CDR3 is 15 residues long. The sequencing input was PBMCs or T cells enriched from blood (not recorded which). The chain has TRBV15 and TRBJ2-3, with 8 bases lining up with TRBD1. This receptor was obtained from a woman in her twenties or thirties who had been exposed to COVID-19. The CDR3 loop reads CATSRVDRDTDTQYF. The CDR3 DNA sequence: TGTGCCACCAGCAGAGTGGACAGGGACACAGATACGCAGTATTTT.